Below are 26 T cell receptor beta chains sequenced from a single sample in a study of response to subunit inactivated influenza vaccine. TCRdb used MiXCR to reprocess the RT-PCR reads, holding one entry per CDR3 protein. The sample lists just under 550,000 distinct CDR3 sequences, 20% to 25% occurring once. This same sample was also taken into another study, of T cells expressing NK-cell markers. This second study says: 5'RACE template switching built TCR beta cDNA with unique molecular identifiers.

Sequenced material: CD4+ T cells sorted from PBMCs, taken less than 13 days after vaccination. Receptor source: a man aged 50-59 years who received an inactivated influenza vaccine.

The rearrangement uses TRBV4-3 and TRBJ2-6; D is uncertain. Germline lookup yields CDR1 LGHNA and CDR2 YSLEER. Trimming took 0 bases from V and 1 from J, leaving 10 bases between them. CDR3 size: 17 residues. The CDR3 region is CASSQDFSASGANVLTF. DNA of the CDR3: TGCGCCAGCAGCCAAGATTTTTCGGCATCTGGGGCCAACGTCCTGACTTTC.

This clonotype was observed a handful of times. The rearrangement links TRBV18 to TRBJ2-5; 7 nucleotides match TRBD2. Germline V gives CDR1 KGHSH, CDR2 LQKENI. V was clipped by 3 bases and J by 4 bases; unmatched bases: 23. The CDR3 sequence is 20 residues long. The CDR3 DNA sequence: TGTGCCAGCTCACCGAGGTTTTCCCAATTAAGCGGGAATCCAACAGAGACCCAGTACTTC. It is translated as CASSPRFSQLSGNPTETQYF.

Ten or more counts support this clonotype. This rearrangement joins TRBV6-2 or TRBV6-3 to TRBJ2-4; no clear D. Germline-derived CDR1 and CDR2 are MNHEY and SVGEGT. V was trimmed by 6 bases and J by 4 bases, leaving 4 bases between them. The CDR3 runs to 11 residues. Here the CDR3 reads CASRSKNIQYF. CDR3 DNA: TGTGCCAGCAGGTCTAAAAACATTCAGTACTTC.

This clonotype has just a few counts. The genes are TRBV11-2 and TRBJ2-3; D gene ambiguous. Germline-derived CDR1 and CDR2 are SGHAT and FQNNGV. The germline V and J ends were trimmed by 3 bases and 0 bases, with 10 bases remaining between them. This CDR3 spans 15 amino acids. Here the CDR3 DNA reads TGTGCCAGCAGCTTTACGGCAGCAAGCACAGATACGCAGTATTTT. Amino acids: CASSFTAASTDTQYF.

This clonotype was seen repeatedly, ten times or more. The chain uses TRBV4-3 and TRBJ1-2; a weak D match, TRBD1 (6 bases). The CDR3 consists of 14 residues. Between the trimmed V and J ends, which lost 2 bases and 4 bases, there was a span of 11 bases. The germline gives CDR1 LGHNA, CDR2 YSLEER. DNA for the CDR3: TGCGCCAGCAGCCAATCAGGGGTTGGCTATGGCTACACCTTC. The encoded protein is CASSQSGVGYGYTF.

The V gene is TRBV7-6, the J gene TRBJ2-3; D is ambiguous. Trimming cost V 1 base and J 7 bases, with 9 bases left between them. The CDR3 consists of 13 residues. Germline V CDR1 and CDR2: SGHVS, FNYEAQ. In DNA, the CDR3 is TGTGCCAGCAGCTTAGAGGACGCAAATACGCAGTATTTT. It yields the protein CASSLEDANTQYF.

This clonotype has more than one count but fewer than ten. The chain couples TRBV6-1 to TRBJ2-2; unclear D gene. The V gene lost 6 bases and the J gene lost 7 bases, with 21 bases spanning the gap. The CDR3 is 16 amino acids. Germline V CDR1 and CDR2: MNHNS, SASEGT. This CDR3 is CASRPTVSTVRGELFF. The CDR3 nucleotides read TGTGCCAGCAGGCCCACTGTATCGACCGTCCGCGGGGAGCTGTTTTTT.

The chain recombines TRBV7-8 with TRBJ2-5, with a tentative D call TRBD2 (6 bases). Trimming shortened V by 7 bases and J by 4 bases, and 13 bases separated the two germline ends. Germline CDR1 reads SGHVS; CDR2 reads FQNEAQ. This CDR3 contains 13 residues. CDR3 in amino acids: CASTRGYTETQYF. In DNA, the CDR3 is TGTGCCAGCACTCGGGGGTACACAGAGACCCAGTACTTC.

Points on this clonotype: Germline is not matched at one junction end, which may reflect a read error. J is TRBJ2-5 and V is TRBV9, with 9 positions matching TRBD1. The CDR3 length is 16 residues. Germline V gene data show CDR1 as SGDLS and CDR2 as YYNGEE. The CDR3 nucleotides read TGTGCTAGCAGCGTCGGACAGGGGATCGGAGCGAGGGCCCAGTACTTC. Its translation: CASSVGQGIGARAQYF.

In its sample, this clonotype was seen a few times. The chain has TRBV27 and TRBJ1-5; 8 bases are a match to TRBD1. Germline V CDR1 and CDR2: MNHEY, SMNVEV (reference sequence). V lost 2 bases and J lost 5; bases outside the gene matches: 8. The CDR3 spans 16 residues. The CDR3: CASSLNPGGPHQPQHF. The CDR3 DNA is TGTGCCAGCAGTTTAAATCCAGGGGGCCCCCATCAGCCCCAGCATTTT.

This clonotype occurred many times. The chain carries TRBV7-2 and TRBJ2-1, with TRBD2 matching 9 bases. V trimming: 1 base; J trimming: 5 bases; junction bases outside the gene matches: 3. Germline CDR1 is SGHTA and CDR2 is FQGNSA. The CDR3 is made up of 15 amino acids. As DNA, the CDR3 is TGTGCCAGCAGCTTAGTAGCGGGGGTAAACAATGAGCAGTTCTTC. Protein: CASSLVAGVNNEQFF.

In the case of this clonotype: One junction end disagrees with the germline gene, perhaps due to a read error. This chain links TRBV28 with TRBJ1-4; a weak D match, TRBD1 (6 bases). This CDR3 has 14 amino acids. In germline, CDR1 is MDHEN, CDR2 SYDVKM. The CDR3 protein is CASSPDRLNGKLFF. The CDR3 region has the DNA TGTGCCAGCAGTCCGGACAGACTTAATGGAAAACTGTTTTTT.

The chain couples TRBV10-3 to TRBJ2-1, with D hard to call. This CDR3 has 14 amino acids. The germline V gene has CDR1 ENHRY and CDR2 SYGVKD. Trimming took off 2 bases at V and 6 bases at J, with 11 bases between the two ends. CDR3 protein: CAISETVSGNEQFF. The CDR3 DNA follows: TGTGCCATCAGTGAGACCGTTAGTGGCAATGAGCAGTTCTTC.

The chain couples TRBV7-9 to TRBJ2-5, with no clear D. Germline V gene sequence: CDR1 SEHNR, CDR2 FQNEAQ (reference sequence). The germline V and J ends were trimmed by 4 bases and 4 bases, with 10 bases remaining between them. The CDR3 is made up of 13 amino acids. DNA for the CDR3: TGTGCCAGCAGCTATAACCTTCGAGAGACCCAGTACTTC. Translating it yields CASSYNLRETQYF.

This clonotype was seen a handful of times. The V gene is TRBV4-1, the J gene TRBJ2-1; TRBD2 might be the D (7 bases). V was clipped by 4 bases and J by 0 bases, with 13 bases between them. Germline V lookup: CDR1 MGHRA, CDR2 YSYEKL. This CDR3 is built from 16 residues. CDR3 protein: CASSRLRGGSYNEQFF. CDR3 DNA: TGCGCCAGCAGCCGCCTTAGGGGGGGCTCCTACAATGAGCAGTTCTTC.

The chain has TRBV29-1 and TRBJ2-1, with 9 bases that match TRBD1. There are 15 residues in the CDR3. Germline lookup yields CDR1 SQVTM and CDR2 ANQGSEA. Trimming removed 3 bases from V and 2 bases from J; junction bases left unmatched: 5. The CDR3, as DNA: TGCAGCGTTGACTCACAGGGGGCTACCTACAATGAGCAGTTCTTC. It specifies CSVDSQGATYNEQFF.

This clonotype showed up just once. The chain has TRBV20-1 and TRBJ2-2; 11 nucleotides line up with TRBD2. CDR3 length: 16 amino acids. V was clipped by 0 bases and J by 5 bases; unmatched bases: 5. Germline loops: CDR1 DFQATT, CDR2 SNEGSKA (reference sequence). The CDR3, as DNA: TGCAGTGCTAGAGATAGCGGGGGGGCTCGAACCGGGGAGCTGTTTTTT. Residues: CSARDSGGARTGELFF.

This clonotype was detected only a few times. This chain connects TRBV20-1 to TRBJ2-3; D perhaps matches TRBD2 (5 bases). The CDR3 is made up of 12 amino acids. CDR1 is DFQATT and CDR2 is SNEGSKA in the germline V gene (reference sequence). Deletions cut 6 bases from V and 8 bases from J, with 15 bases between. The CDR3, as DNA: TGCAGTGCCCTCCAGGACTCGGGTACGCAGTATTTT. Translation: CSALQDSGTQYF.

This clonotype was counted a few times. DNA of the CDR3: TGTGCCAGCAGTCGGACGCCAAACGACTATGGCTACACCTTC. Its translation: CASSRTPNDYGYTF. V and J are TRBV7-9 and TRBJ1-2; D remains unclear. The CDR3 length is 14 residues. The V gene's germline CDR1 is SEHNR and CDR2 FQNEAQ (reference sequence). The V end lost 6 bases, the J end lost 3 bases, and 14 bases lay between the germline ends. The full variable domain, completed using reference TRBV7-9 and TRBJ1-2, is DTGVSQNPRHKITKRGQNVTFRCDPISEHNRLYWYRQTLGQGPEFLTYFQNEAQLEKSRLLSDRFSAERPKGSFSTLEIQRTEQGDSAMYLCASSRTPNDYGYTFGSGTRLTVV.

This clonotype appeared a few times. The chain uses TRBV6-1 and TRBJ2-5; D might be TRBD1 or TRBD2, each matching 5 bases. Germline V gene data show CDR1 as MNHNS and CDR2 as SASEGT. The V end lost 5 bases, the J end lost 5 bases, and 18 bases lay between the germline ends. CDR3 size: 15 residues. The CDR3 region has the DNA TGTGCCAGCAGTCGGGACGCCCAGATGTGGGAGACCCAGTACTTC. This translates into CASSRDAQMWETQYF.

This clonotype has more than one count but fewer than ten. The chain joins TRBV21-1 to TRBJ2-7; the table names TRBD1, a call not compared with the DNA. TRBV21-1 is recorded as a pseudogene. The CDR3 runs 14 residues. The DNA of the CDR3 is TGTGCCAGCAGCAAAGCGCTCACAGGCTACGAGCAGTACTTC. It translates to CASSKALTGYEQYF.

This clonotype was counted between two and nine times. The gene calls are TRBV28 and TRBJ2-2; D could derive from TRBD1 or TRBD2 (6 bases each). The ends were cut back, 6 bases at V and 1 base at J, with 15 bases in the middle. CDR3 length equals 16 residues. Per the germline V gene, CDR1 is MDHEN and CDR2 is SYDVKM. Here the CDR3 DNA reads TGTGCCAGCAGCCTGGGGGGCCTTTGGAACACCGGGGAGCTGTTTTTT. This sequence encodes CASSLGGLWNTGELFF. Variable domain in full (rest from reference TRBV28 and TRBJ2-2): DVKVTQSSRYLVKRTGEKVFLECVQDMDHENMFWYRQDPGLGLRLIYFSYDVKMKEKGDIPEGYSVSREKKERFSLILESASTNQTSMYLCASSLGGLWNTGELFFGEGSRLTVL.

The gene calls are TRBV20-1 and TRBJ1-5, with D perhaps matching TRBD1 (6 bases). Germline CDR1 reads DFQATT; CDR2 reads SNEGSKA (reference sequence). The V and J ends lost 3 bases and 7 bases respectively, with 19 bases between them. The CDR3 covers 15 residues. The CDR3, as DNA: TGCAGTGCTAGTACGGCCAGGGGAAGGATGCAGCCCCAGCATTTT. Protein sequence: CSASTARGRMQPQHF.

This clonotype was found a few times. The rearrangement joins TRBV25-1 to TRBJ2-1; weak D call: TRBD2 (6 bases). Germline-derived CDR1 and CDR2 are MGHDK and SYGVNS. The CDR3 is 14 residues long. V lost 4 bases to trimming and J lost 0 bases, with 7 bases between them. This CDR3 reads CASSGAGSYNEQFF. In DNA form, the CDR3 reads TGTGCCAGCAGTGGAGCGGGCTCCTACAATGAGCAGTTCTTC.

The chain links TRBV7-2 to TRBJ2-2; TRBD2 matches 10 bases. V lost 0 bases and J lost 7; bases outside the gene matches: 8. CDR1 SGHTA and CDR2 FQGNSA come from the germline V gene. This CDR3 has 17 residues. The CDR3 region is CASSLAGLAGEFGELFF. The DNA of the CDR3 is TGTGCCAGCAGCTTAGCAGGCCTAGCGGGAGAATTCGGGGAGCTGTTTTTT.

The chain has TRBV7-9 and TRBJ1-4; 8 bases fit TRBD1. The CDR3 length is 14 residues. Germline values: CDR1 SEHNR, CDR2 FQNEAQ (reference sequence). Trimming cost V 6 bases and J 7 bases; bases outside gene matches: 7. CDR3 loop: CASSSGGPVEKLFF. The CDR3, as DNA: TGTGCCAGCAGTTCAGGGGGCCCGGTTGAAAAACTGTTTTTT.